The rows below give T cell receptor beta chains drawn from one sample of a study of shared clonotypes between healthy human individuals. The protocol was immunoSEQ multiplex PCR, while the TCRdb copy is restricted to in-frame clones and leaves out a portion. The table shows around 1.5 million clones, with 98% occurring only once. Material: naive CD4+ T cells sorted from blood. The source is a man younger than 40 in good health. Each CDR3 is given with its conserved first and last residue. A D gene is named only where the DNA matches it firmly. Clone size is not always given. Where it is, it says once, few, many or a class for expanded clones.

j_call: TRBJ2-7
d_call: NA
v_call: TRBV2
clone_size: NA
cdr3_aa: CASSEMGRSYEQYF
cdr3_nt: TGTGCCAGCAGTGAAATGGGTAGGTCGTACGAGCAGTACTTC

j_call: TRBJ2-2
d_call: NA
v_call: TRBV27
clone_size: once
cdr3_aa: CASSLAGNTGELFF
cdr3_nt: TGTGCCAGCAGTTTGGCCGGGAACACCGGGGAGCTGTTTTTT

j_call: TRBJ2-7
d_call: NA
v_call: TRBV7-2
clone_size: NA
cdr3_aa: CASSLVDTPGEQYF
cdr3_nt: TGTGCCAGCAGCTTAGTGGACACGCCGGGGGAGCAGTACTTC

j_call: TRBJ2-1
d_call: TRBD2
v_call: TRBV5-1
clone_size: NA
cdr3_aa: CASYGGGTSSYNEQFF
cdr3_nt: TGCGCCAGCTATGGGGGAGGGACCAGCTCCTACAATGAGCAGTTCTTC

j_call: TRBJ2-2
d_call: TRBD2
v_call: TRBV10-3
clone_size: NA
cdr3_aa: CAISDTSGPSNTGELFF
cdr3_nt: TGTGCCATCAGTGACACTAGCGGACCTTCGAACACCGGGGAGCTGTTTTTT

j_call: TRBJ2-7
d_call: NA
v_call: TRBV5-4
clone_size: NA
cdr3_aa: CASSLRPGYEQYF
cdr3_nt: TGTGCCAGCAGCTTGAGACCGGGCTACGAGCAGTACTTC

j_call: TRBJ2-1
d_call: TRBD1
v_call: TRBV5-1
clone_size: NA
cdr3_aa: CASSPPGQGYNEQFF
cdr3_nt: TGCGCCAGCAGCCCGCCGGGACAGGGGTACAATGAGCAGTTCTTC

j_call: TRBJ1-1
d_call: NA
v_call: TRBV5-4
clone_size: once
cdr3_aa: CASTHRGAMNTEAFF
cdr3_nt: TGTGCCAGCACCCATCGGGGGGCGATGAACACTGAAGCTTTCTTT

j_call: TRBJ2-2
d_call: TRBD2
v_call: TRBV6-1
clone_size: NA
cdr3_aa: CASKTSGGAHGELFF
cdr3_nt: TGTGCCAGCAAGACCTCCGGGGGGGCGCACGGGGAGCTGTTTTTT

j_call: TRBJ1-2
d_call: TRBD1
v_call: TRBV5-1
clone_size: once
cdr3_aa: CASSLEGQGNGPYGYTF
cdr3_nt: TGCGCCAGCAGCTTGGAGGGACAGGGAAACGGCCCCTATGGCTACACCTTC

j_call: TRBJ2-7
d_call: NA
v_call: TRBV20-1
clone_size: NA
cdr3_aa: CSAPQGAEQYF
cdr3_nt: TGCAGTGCCCCACAGGGTGCCGAGCAGTACTTC

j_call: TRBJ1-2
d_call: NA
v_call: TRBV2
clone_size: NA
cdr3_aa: CASSEAGDGYTF
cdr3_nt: TGTGCCAGCAGTGAAGCAGGTGATGGCTACACCTTC

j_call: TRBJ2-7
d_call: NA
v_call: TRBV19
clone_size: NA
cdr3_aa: CASSTRTRSYEQYF
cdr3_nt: TGTGCCAGTAGCACCAGGACCAGGTCCTACGAGCAGTACTTC

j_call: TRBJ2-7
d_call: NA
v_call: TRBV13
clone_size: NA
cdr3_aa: CASSFYRSSYEQYF
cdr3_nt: TGTGCCAGCAGCTTTTACAGGAGCTCCTACGAGCAGTACTTC

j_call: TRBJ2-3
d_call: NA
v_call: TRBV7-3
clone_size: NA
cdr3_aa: CASSLNSDTQYF
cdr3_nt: TGTGCCAGCAGCTTAAACTCAGATACGCAGTATTTT

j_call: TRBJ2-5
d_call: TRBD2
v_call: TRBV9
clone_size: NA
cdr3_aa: CASSLAGAAETQYF
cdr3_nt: TGTGCCAGCAGTTTAGCGGGAGCTGCGGAGACCCAGTACTTC

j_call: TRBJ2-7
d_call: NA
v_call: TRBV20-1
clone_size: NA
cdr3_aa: CSARSQGEQYF
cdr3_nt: TGCAGTGCTAGGTCTCAGGGCGAGCAGTACTTC

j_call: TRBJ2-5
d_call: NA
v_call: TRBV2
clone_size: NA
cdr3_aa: CASRSGTGQETQYF
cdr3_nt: TGTGCCAGCAGAAGTGGCACAGGACAAGAGACCCAGTACTTC

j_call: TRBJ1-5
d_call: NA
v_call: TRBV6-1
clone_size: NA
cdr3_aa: CASGPSNQPQHF
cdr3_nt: TGTGCCAGCGGTCCCAGCAATCAGCCCCAGCATTTT

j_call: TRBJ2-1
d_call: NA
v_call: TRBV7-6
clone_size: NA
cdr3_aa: CASSLRGTYNEQFF
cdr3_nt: TGTGCCAGCAGCTTAAGGGGCACCTACAATGAGCAGTTCTTC

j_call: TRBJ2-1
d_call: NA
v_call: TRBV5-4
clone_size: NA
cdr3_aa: CASSASGDLPKFF
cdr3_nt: TGTGCCAGCAGCGCATCCGGGGACCTCCCGAAGTTCTTC

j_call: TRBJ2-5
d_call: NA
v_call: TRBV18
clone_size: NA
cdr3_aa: CASSPRVGVGGTQETQYF
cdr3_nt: TGTGCCAGCTCACCACGGGTCGGGGTAGGCGGGACCCAAGAGACCCAGTACTTC

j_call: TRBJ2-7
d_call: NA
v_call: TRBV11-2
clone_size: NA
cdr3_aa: CASSLGLASYEQYF
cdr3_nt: TGTGCCAGCAGCTTAGGGCTAGCCTCCTACGAGCAGTACTTC

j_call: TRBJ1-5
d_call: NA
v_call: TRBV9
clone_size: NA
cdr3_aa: CASSVSSEWQPQHF
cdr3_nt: TGTGCCAGCAGCGTGTCGAGTGAGTGGCAGCCCCAGCATTTT

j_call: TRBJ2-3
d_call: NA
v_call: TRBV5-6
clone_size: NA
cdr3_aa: CASSLVGPRGSTDTQYF
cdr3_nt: TGTGCCAGCAGCTTGGTCGGACCCCGGGGGTCCACAGATACGCAGTATTTT

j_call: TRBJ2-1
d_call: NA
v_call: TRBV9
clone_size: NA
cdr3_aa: CASSPWTSSNEQFF
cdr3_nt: TGTGCCAGCAGCCCATGGACAAGCTCTAATGAGCAGTTCTTC

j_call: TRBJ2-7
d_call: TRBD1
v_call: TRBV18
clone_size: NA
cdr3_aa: CASSLTGTGVSYEQYF
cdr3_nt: TGTGCCAGCTCACTAACCGGGACAGGGGTCTCCTACGAGCAGTACTTC

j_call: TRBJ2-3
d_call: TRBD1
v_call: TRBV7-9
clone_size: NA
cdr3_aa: CASSLRAETGQGSTDTQYF
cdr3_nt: TGTGCCAGCAGCTTAAGGGCCGAAACTGGACAGGGAAGCACAGATACGCAGTATTTT

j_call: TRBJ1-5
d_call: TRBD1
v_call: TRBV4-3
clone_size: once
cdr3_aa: CASSHRQGGQPQHF
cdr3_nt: TGCGCCAGCAGCCACAGACAGGGAGGACAGCCCCAGCATTTT

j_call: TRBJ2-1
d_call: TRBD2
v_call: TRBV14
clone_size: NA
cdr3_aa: CASSQELAGAGEQFF
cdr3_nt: TGTGCCAGCAGCCAAGAACTAGCGGGAGCGGGAGAGCAGTTCTTC

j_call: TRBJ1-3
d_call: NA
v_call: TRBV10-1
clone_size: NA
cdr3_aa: CASSKYGPPSGNTIYF
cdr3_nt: TGCGCCAGCAGTAAATACGGACCTCCCTCTGGAAACACCATATATTTT

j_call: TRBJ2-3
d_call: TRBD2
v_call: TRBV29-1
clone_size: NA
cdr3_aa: CSVAGAGVRDTQYF
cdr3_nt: TGCAGCGTTGCCGGAGCGGGAGTAAGGGATACGCAGTATTTT

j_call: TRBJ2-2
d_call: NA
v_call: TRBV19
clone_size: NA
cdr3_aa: CASSIKGPFTGELFF
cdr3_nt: TGTGCCAGTAGTATAAAGGGGCCATTCACCGGGGAGCTGTTTTTT

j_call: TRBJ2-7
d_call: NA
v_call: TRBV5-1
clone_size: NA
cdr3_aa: CASSLIGPSYEQYF
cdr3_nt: TGCGCCAGCAGCTTGATAGGGCCCTCCTACGAGCAGTACTTC

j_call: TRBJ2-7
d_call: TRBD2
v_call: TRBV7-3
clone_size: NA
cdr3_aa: CASSLIGRLGAGGSYEQYF
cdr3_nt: TGTGCCAGCAGCTTAATAGGAAGGCTTGGCGCGGGGGGCTCCTACGAGCAGTACTTC

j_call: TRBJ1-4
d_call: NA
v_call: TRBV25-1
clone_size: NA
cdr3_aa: CASIGPGRSEKLFF
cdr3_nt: TGTGCCAGCATTGGGCCAGGGCGGTCTGAAAAACTGTTTTTT

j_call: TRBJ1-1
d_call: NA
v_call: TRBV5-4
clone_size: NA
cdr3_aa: CASSLEAGRNTEAFF
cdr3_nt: TGTGCCAGCAGCTTGGAGGCAGGGAGGAACACTGAAGCTTTCTTT

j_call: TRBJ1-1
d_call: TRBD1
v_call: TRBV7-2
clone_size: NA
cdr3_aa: CASTSDRGYTEAFF
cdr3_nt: TGTGCCAGCACCTCAGACAGGGGATACACTGAAGCTTTCTTT

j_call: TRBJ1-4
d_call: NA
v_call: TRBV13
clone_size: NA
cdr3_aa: CASSPRGFGEKLFF
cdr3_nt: TGTGCCAGCAGCCCAAGGGGATTTGGTGAAAAACTGTTTTTT

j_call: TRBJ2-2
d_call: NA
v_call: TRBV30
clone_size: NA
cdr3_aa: CAWSFRPQPNTGELFF
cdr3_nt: TGTGCCTGGAGTTTCCGCCCTCAGCCGAACACCGGGGAGCTGTTTTTT

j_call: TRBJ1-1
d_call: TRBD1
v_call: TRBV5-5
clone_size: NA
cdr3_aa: CASSLDRGRTEAFF
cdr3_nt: TGTGCCAGCAGCTTGGACAGGGGGCGCACTGAAGCTTTCTTT

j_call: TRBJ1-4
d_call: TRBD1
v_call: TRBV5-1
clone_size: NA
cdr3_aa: CASSSGGQGSEKLFF
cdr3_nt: TGCGCCAGCAGCTCTGGGGGACAGGGAAGTGAAAAACTGTTTTTT

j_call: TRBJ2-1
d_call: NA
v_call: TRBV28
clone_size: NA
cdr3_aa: CASTSDSYNEQFF
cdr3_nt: TGTGCCAGCACAAGTGACTCTTACAATGAGCAGTTCTTC

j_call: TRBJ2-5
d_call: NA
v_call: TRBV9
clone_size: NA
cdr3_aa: CASSANAVRGETQYF
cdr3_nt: TGTGCCAGCAGCGCAAACGCAGTGAGAGGGGAGACCCAGTACTTC

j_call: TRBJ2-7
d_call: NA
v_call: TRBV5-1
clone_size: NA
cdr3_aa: CASSTSLHEQYF
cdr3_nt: TGCGCCAGCAGTACTAGCCTCCACGAGCAGTACTTC

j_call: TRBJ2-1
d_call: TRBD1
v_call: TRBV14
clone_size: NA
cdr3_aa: CASSQNQGARNEQFF
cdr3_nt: TGTGCCAGCAGCCAGAACCAGGGGGCGAGAAATGAGCAGTTCTTC

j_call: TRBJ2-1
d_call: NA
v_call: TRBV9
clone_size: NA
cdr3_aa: CASSVGVDEQFF
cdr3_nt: TGTGCCAGCAGCGTAGGAGTGGATGAGCAGTTCTTC

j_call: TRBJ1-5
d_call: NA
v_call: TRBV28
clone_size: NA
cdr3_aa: CASTRTGTHQPQHF
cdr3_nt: TGTGCCAGCACCCGTACGGGAACCCATCAGCCCCAGCATTTT

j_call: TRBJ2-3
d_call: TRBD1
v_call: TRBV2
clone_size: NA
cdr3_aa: CASSVDRPLSSDTQYF
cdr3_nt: TGTGCCAGCAGTGTGGACAGGCCCCTGTCTTCGGATACGCAGTATTTT

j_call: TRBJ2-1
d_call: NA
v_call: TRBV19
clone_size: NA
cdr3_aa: CASSILGFVNEQFF
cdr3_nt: TGTGCCAGTAGTATTCTAGGTTTCGTCAATGAGCAGTTCTTC

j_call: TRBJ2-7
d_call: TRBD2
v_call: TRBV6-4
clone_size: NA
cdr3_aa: CASSYQGVAGGYEQYF
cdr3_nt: TGTGCCAGCAGTTACCAAGGGGTAGCGGGTGGGTACGAGCAGTACTTC

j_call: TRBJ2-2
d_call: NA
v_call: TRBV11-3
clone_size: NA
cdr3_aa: CASSRTSTGELFF
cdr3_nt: TGTGCCAGCAGCCGGACCTCCACCGGGGAGCTGTTTTTT

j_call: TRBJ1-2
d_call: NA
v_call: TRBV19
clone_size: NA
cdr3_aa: CASSIRARGDYGYTF
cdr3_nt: TGTGCCAGTAGTATAAGGGCTAGAGGAGACTATGGCTACACCTTC

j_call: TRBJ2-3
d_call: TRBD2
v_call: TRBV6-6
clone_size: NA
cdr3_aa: CASSPSGNPDTQYF
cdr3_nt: TGTGCCAGCAGCCCTAGCGGGAATCCAGATACGCAGTATTTT

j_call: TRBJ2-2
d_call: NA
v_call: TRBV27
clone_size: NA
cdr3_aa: CASSLYGSSGELFF
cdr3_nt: TGTGCCAGCAGTTTATACGGGAGTTCCGGGGAGCTGTTTTTT

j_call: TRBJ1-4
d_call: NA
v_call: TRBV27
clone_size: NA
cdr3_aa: CASSLDTRGKLFF
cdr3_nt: TGTGCCAGCAGCCTCGACACACGAGGAAAACTGTTTTTT

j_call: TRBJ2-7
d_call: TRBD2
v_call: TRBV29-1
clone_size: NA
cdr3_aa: CSVELAGGHEQYF
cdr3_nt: TGCAGCGTTGAACTCGCGGGAGGTCACGAGCAGTACTTC

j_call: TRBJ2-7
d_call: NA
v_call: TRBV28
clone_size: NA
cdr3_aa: CASSPGALYEQYF
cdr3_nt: TGTGCCAGCAGCCCTGGGGCTCTCTACGAGCAGTACTTC

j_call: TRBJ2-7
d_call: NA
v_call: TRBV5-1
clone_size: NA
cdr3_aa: CASSLEPNSYEQYF
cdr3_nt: TGCGCCAGCAGCTTGGAACCAAACTCCTACGAGCAGTACTTC

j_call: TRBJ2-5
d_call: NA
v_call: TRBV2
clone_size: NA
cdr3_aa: CASSELVARGGTQYF
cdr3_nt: TGTGCCAGCAGTGAATTGGTCGCTCGAGGAGGCACCCAGTACTTC